A single sample gave rise to the 3 T cell receptor beta chains below, sequenced in a study of T cells expressing NK-cell markers. From its re-call of the 5' RACE reads, TCRdb lists each CDR3 protein once, without DNA. Its table records 20,000 to 25,000 distinct CDR3 sequences. The source material was blood T cells: a sorted CD56 or NKG2C T cell subset, CD4+ or CD8+ T cells, or bulk PBMC T cells (not recorded which). The source of these receptors is a man aged 18-70 years in good health.

V is TRBV28 and J is TRBJ2-7; TCRdb indicates TRBD1, and absent DNA this call remains unverified. In germline, CDR1 is MDHEN, CDR2 SYDVKM. The CDR3 has 16 amino acids. The CDR3 protein is CASTGPKEGISYEQYF.

This chain connects TRBV20-1 to TRBJ1-2. Germline CDR1 reads DFQATT; CDR2 reads SNEGSKA (reference sequence). The CDR3 loop spans 12 amino acids. The CDR3 sequence: CSARDRAASYTF.

The J gene is TRBJ1-1, the V gene TRBV7-9. Germline values: CDR1 SEHNR, CDR2 FQNEAQ (reference sequence). The length of the CDR3 is 14 residues. This CDR3 is CASSAGGRPGDAFF.